These 16 T cell receptor beta chains were all obtained from the same sample, sequenced in a study of blood T cell repertoires in COVID-19 (TCRdb year 2020). Library preparation used the immunoSEQ multiplex PCR assay. TCRdb stores this immuneACCESS table with in-frame sequences only. Part of the clones is absent; in the studies checked, under half of the shortfall reflects unresolved V genes, and no reason is known for the rest. This sample has approximately 36,000 clones in its table, and around 85% of those were observed once. Of the sample, under 5% is held by the ten largest clones. The sample consisted of peripheral blood. The source of these receptors is a man in his fifties or sixties with active COVID-19.

The table lists this clone with a few counts. The chain couples TRBV4-1 to TRBJ1-1; D remains ambiguous. The CDR3 is 14 amino acids. Germline V gene lookup returns CDR1 MGHRA and CDR2 YSYEKL. Deletions cut 0 bases from V and 7 bases from J, with 12 bases between. CDR3 DNA: TGCGCCAGCAGCCAAGATAGCGTGGAGGGTGAAGCTTTCTTT. Translated: CASSQDSVEGEAFF.

This clone showed up just a few times. The V gene is TRBV5-6, the J gene TRBJ2-5, with D possibly matching TRBD2 (7 bases). V was clipped by 0 bases and J by 5 bases, with 14 bases between them. Per germline, CDR1 SGHDT and CDR2 YYEEEE. This CDR3 spans 15 amino acids. CDR3 residues: CASSLGRGRGETQYF. The CDR3 bases are TGTGCCAGCAGCTTGGGGCGGGGGCGCGGGGAGACCCAGTACTTC.

The chain recombines TRBV7-6 with TRBJ2-1; 7 positions match TRBD1. Germline-derived CDR1 and CDR2 are SGHVS and FNYEAQ. V lost 2 bases, J lost 4 bases, and 5 bases stayed unmatched. The CDR3 is 15 amino acids. CDR3 protein: CASSLSEGQYNEQFF. The CDR3, as DNA: TGTGCCAGCAGCTTAAGTGAGGGACAGTACAATGAGCAGTTCTTC.

The chain employs TRBV12-3 or TRBV12-4 and TRBJ1-3; no clear D. V shed 3 bases and J shed 4 bases, with 4 bases lying between them. The CDR3 length is 12 residues. The CDR3 DNA sequence: TGTGCCAGCAGTTTTGAGGGAAACACCATATATTTT. It codes for CASSFEGNTIYF.

The V and J genes are TRBV29-1 and TRBJ1-2; D might be TRBD1 (6 bases). Germline CDR1 reads SQVTM; CDR2 reads ANQGSEA. V shed 2 bases and J shed 4 bases, with 11 bases lying between them. The CDR3 consists of 13 residues. The chain's CDR3 is CSVERTASYGYTF. CDR3 sequence (DNA): TGCAGCGTTGAACGGACAGCCTCCTATGGCTACACCTTC.

The CDR3: CATSDIRDTQYF. The CDR3 DNA sequence: TGTGCCACCAGTGATATCCGGGATACGCAGTATTTT. The rearrangement links TRBV24-1 to TRBJ2-3; unclear D gene. The CDR3 loop spans 12 amino acids. Germline CDR1 is KGHDR and CDR2 is SFDVKD. Trimming took off 3 bases at V and 6 bases at J, with 6 bases between the two ends.

This clone was seen a single time. The chain combines TRBV15 with TRBJ2-3, with 7 bases fitting TRBD2. The CDR3 is 15 amino acids. Germline V gene sequence: CDR1 LNHNV, CDR2 YYDKDF (reference sequence). The V and J ends lost 3 bases and 1 base, in that order; junction bases with no gene match: 4. The CDR3 region is CATSRGRAGTDTQYF. The CDR3 coding sequence is TGTGCCACCAGCAGGGGGAGGGCTGGCACAGATACGCAGTATTTT.

This clone turned up a few times. V gene TRBV2 combines with J gene TRBJ1-2; a possible D gene is TRBD1 (5 bases). This CDR3 spans 13 amino acids. V was clipped by 2 bases and J by 4 bases, with 8 bases between them. Germline assignment: CDR1 SNHLY and CDR2 FYNNEI. CDR3: CASSEPRVYGYTF. Here the CDR3 DNA reads TGTGCCAGCAGTGAACCCAGGGTCTATGGCTACACCTTC.

CDR3 sequence (DNA): TGTGCCAGCACACTACGACAGGGAGTCGAAAAACTGTTTTTT. Amino acid sequence: CASTLRQGVEKLFF. The genes are TRBV6-5 and TRBJ1-4; 7 bases are a match to TRBD1. The CDR3 totals 14 residues. The J segment lost 8 bases and the V segment lost 7 bases, leaving 10 bases of the junction unmatched. CDR1 and CDR2 from the germline V gene are MNHEY and SVGAGI.

This clone appeared once. V and J are TRBV10-3 and TRBJ2-2, with 9 bases aligning to TRBD2. V dropped 8 bases and J dropped 5; count of bases not matched to a gene: 9. Per the germline V gene, CDR1 is ENHRY and CDR2 is SYGVKD. This CDR3 is 15 amino acids long. The CDR3 loop reads CAIRAGGGGTGELFF. CDR3 nucleotide sequence: TGTGCCATCCGAGCGGGCGGGGGGGGGACCGGGGAGCTGTTTTTT.

This rearrangement joins TRBV18 to TRBJ1-4; the D is unclear. Germline V CDR1 and CDR2: KGHSH, LQKENI. The CDR3 covers 13 residues. Trimming pared 2 bases from V and 7 bases from J, leaving 8 bases between. Here the CDR3 DNA reads TGTGCCAGCTCACCATTTTCGTTTGAAAAACTGTTTTTT. This codes for CASSPFSFEKLFF. The full variable domain, completed using reference TRBV18 and TRBJ1-4, is NAGVMQNPRHLVRRRGQEARLRCSPMKGHSHVYWYRQLPEEGLKFMVYLQKENIIDESGMPKERFSAEFPKEGPSILRIQQVVRGDSAAYFCASSPFSFEKLFFGSGTQLSVL.

This clone came up once. This chain joins TRBV19 and TRBJ2-6; D is ambiguous. With 5 bases removed from V and 4 bases from J, the gap between germline ends came to 9 bases. CDR1 is LNHDA, CDR2 SQIVND, per germline (reference sequence). This CDR3 has 14 amino acids. CDR3 sequence (DNA): TGTGCCAGTAGTCGAGGCTACGGGGCCAACGTCCTGACTTTC. Its protein product is CASSRGYGANVLTF.

This chain uses TRBV18 with TRBJ2-3; TRBD2 matches at 10 bases. With 3 bases clipped from V and 3 bases from J, the junction kept 6 bases outside the gene matches. CDR3 length equals 16 residues. Germline CDR1 and CDR2: KGHSH and LQKENI. This CDR3 is CASSPSSSGGTDTQYF. The CDR3 nucleotides read TGTGCCAGCTCACCCTCTTCTAGCGGGGGAACAGATACGCAGTATTTT.

The J gene is TRBJ1-1, the V gene TRBV7-9, with a weak D call TRBD1 (6 bases). Germline values: CDR1 SEHNR, CDR2 FQNEAQ (reference sequence). Trimming took 5 bases from V and 1 from J, leaving 14 bases between them. CDR3 length: 15 amino acids. The chain's CDR3 is CASSINLQGNTEAFF. The CDR3 DNA reads TGTGCCAGCAGCATCAACCTACAGGGGAACACTGAAGCTTTCTTT.

This clone was recorded a few times. This chain connects TRBV19 to TRBJ1-3; D not resolved. This CDR3 region has 15 residues. Trimming shortened V by 2 bases and J by 0 bases, and 8 bases separated the two germline ends. Per the germline V gene, CDR1 is LNHDA and CDR2 is SQIVND (reference sequence). CDR3 DNA: TGTGCCAGTAGTATAACACAGAGCTCTGGAAACACCATATATTTT. This codes for CASSITQSSGNTIYF.

The V gene is TRBV13, the J gene TRBJ2-1, with D possibly matching TRBD2 (5 bases). CDR3 size: 15 residues. In germline, CDR1 is PRHDT, CDR2 FYEKMQ (reference sequence). The ends were cut back, 0 bases at V and 0 bases at J, with 6 bases in the middle. CDR3 coding DNA: TGTGCCAGCAGCTTAGGAGGGAGCTCCTACAATGAGCAGTTCTTC. Protein product: CASSLGGSSYNEQFF.